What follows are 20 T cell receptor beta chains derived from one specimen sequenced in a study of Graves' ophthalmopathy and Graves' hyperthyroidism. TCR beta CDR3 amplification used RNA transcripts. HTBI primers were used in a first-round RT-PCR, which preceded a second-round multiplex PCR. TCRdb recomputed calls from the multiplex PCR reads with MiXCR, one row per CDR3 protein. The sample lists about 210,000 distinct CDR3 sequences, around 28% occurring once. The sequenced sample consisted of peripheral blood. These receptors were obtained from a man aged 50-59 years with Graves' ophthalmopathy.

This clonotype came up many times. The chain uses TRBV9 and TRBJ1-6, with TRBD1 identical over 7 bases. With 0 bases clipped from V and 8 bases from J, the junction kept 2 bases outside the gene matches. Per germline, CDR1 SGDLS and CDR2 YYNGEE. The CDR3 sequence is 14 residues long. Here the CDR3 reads CASSVEGADSPLHF. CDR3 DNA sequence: TGTGCCAGCAGCGTAGAGGGGGCGGATTCACCCCTCCACTTT.

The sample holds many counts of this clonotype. CDR3 nucleotides: TGTGCCAGCAGTGAAAGGGGAGGGGCTAGCACAGGAGGTTTGCAAGAGACCCAGTACTTC. Amino acids: CASSERGGASTGGLQETQYF. The chain has TRBV25-1 and TRBJ2-5; 7 bases map to TRBD2. The CDR3 has 20 residues. Germline V CDR1 and CDR2: MGHDK, SYGVNS. J gave up 2 bases and V 2 bases, and 20 bases lay outside the gene matches.

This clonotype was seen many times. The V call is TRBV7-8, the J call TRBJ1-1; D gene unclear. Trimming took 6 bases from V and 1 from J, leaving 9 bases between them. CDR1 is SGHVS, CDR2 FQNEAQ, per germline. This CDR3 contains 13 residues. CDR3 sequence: CASRYDTNTEAFF. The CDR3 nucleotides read TGTGCCAGCAGATACGACACGAACACTGAAGCTTTCTTT.

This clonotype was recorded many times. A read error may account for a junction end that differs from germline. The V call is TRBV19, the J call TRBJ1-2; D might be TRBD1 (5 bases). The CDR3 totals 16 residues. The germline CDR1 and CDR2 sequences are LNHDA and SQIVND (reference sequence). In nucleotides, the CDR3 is TGTGCCAGTAGCATAGGAAGGGACCGTCGTAACTATGGCTACACCTTC. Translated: CASSIGRDRRNYGYTF.

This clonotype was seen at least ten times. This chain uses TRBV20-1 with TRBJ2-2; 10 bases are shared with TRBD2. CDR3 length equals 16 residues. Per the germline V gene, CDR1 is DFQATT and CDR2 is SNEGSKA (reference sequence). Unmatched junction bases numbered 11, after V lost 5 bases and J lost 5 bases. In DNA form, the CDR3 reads TGCAGTGCTCGAGGACTAGCGGCCAAGGTGACCGGGGAGCTGTTTTTT. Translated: CSARGLAAKVTGELFF.

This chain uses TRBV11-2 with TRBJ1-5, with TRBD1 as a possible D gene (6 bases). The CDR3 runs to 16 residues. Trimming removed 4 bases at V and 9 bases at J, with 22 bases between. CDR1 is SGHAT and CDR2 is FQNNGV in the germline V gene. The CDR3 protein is CASSSGGWGPSMPQHF. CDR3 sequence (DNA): TGTGCCAGCAGCTCTGGGGGTTGGGGGCCCTCGATGCCCCAGCATTTT.

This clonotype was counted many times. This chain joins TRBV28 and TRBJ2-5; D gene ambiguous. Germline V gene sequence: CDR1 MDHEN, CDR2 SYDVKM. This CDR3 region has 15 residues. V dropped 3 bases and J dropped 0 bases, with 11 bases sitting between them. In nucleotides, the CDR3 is TGTGCCAGCAGTTTCCCCGGTGGCAACCAAGAGACCCAGTACTTC. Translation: CASSFPGGNQETQYF.

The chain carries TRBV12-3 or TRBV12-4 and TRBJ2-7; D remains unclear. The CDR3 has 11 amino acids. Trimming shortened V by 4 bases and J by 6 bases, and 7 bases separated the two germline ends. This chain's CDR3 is CASSSVSEQYF. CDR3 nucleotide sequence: TGTGCCAGCAGTTCCGTGTCCGAGCAGTACTTC.

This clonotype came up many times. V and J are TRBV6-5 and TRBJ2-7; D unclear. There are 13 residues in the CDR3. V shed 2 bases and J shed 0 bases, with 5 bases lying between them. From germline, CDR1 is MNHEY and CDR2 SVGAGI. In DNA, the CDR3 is TGTGCCAGCAGTTACAGGAGCTCCTACGAGCAGTACTTC. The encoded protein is CASSYRSSYEQYF.

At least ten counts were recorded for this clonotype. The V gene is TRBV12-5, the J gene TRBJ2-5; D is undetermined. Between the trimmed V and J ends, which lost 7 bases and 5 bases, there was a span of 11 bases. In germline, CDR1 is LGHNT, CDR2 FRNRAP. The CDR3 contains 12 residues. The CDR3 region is CASAHGWETQYF. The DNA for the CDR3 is TGTGCTAGTGCCCACGGCTGGGAGACCCAGTACTTC.

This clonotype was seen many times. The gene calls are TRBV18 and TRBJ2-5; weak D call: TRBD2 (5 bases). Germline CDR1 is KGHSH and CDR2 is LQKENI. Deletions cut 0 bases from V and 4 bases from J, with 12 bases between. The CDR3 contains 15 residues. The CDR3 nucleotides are TGTGCCAGCTCACCACCGGTGGGAGCGCGAGAGACCCAGTACTTC. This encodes CASSPPVGARETQYF.

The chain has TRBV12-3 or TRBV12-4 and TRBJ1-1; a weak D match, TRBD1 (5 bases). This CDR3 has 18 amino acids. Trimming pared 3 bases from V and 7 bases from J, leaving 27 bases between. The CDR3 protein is CASSFGGPELGMDVEAFF. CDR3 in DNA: TGTGCCAGCAGTTTCGGGGGACCCGAACTCGGAATGGACGTTGAAGCTTTCTTT.

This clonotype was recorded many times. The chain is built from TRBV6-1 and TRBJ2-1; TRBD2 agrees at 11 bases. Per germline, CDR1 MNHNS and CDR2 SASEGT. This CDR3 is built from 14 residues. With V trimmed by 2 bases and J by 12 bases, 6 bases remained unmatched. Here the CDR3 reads CASSETSGRSRQFF. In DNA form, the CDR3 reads TGTGCCAGCAGTGAAACTAGCGGGAGATCCCGGCAGTTCTTC.

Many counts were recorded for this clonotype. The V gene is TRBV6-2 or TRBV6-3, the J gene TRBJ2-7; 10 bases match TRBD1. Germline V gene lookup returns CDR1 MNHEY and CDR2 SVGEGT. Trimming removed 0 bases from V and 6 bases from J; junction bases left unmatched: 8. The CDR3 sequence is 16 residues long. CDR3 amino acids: CASSYSIGTGVFEQYF. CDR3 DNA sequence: TGTGCCAGCAGTTACTCGATCGGGACAGGGGTTTTCGAGCAGTACTTC.

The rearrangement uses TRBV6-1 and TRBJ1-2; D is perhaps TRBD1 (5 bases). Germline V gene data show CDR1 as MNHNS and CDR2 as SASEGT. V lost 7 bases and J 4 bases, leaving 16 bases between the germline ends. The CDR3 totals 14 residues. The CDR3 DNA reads TGTGCCAGCATCGGCAGGGATTCTGGCTATGGCTACACCTTC. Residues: CASIGRDSGYGYTF.

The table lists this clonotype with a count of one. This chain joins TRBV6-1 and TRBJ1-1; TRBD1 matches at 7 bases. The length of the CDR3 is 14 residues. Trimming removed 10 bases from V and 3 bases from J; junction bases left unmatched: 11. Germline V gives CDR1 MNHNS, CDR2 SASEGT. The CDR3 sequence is CAIRQGVFDTEAFF. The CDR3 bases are TGTGCCATCCGACAGGGTGTCTTTGACACTGAAGCTTTCTTT.

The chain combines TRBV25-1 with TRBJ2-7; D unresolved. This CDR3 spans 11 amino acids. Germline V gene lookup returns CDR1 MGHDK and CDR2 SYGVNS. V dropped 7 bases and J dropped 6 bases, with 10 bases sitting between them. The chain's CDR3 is CASINGPEQYF. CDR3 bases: TGTGCCAGCATCAACGGTCCCGAGCAGTACTTC.

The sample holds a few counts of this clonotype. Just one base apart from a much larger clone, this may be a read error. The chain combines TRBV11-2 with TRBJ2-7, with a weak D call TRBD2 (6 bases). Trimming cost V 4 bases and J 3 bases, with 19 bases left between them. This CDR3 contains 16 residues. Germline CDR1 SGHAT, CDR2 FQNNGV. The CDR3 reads CASSSLSGVSGYEQYF. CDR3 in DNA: TGTGCCAGCAGCTCACTATCGGGAGTTAGCGGCTACGAGCAGTACTTC.

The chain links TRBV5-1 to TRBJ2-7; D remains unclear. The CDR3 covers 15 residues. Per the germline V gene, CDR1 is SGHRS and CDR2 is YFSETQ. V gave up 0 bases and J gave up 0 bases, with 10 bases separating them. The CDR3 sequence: CASSLEQASSYEQYF. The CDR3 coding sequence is TGCGCCAGCAGCTTGGAGCAGGCGAGCTCCTACGAGCAGTACTTC.

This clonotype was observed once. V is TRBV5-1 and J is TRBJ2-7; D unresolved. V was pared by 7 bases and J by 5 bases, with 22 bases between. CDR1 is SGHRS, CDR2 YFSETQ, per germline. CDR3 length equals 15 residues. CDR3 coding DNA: TGCGCCAGCTTCCCCGGTGGTAGTGGGAAGGACGAGCAGTACTTC. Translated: CASFPGGSGKDEQYF.